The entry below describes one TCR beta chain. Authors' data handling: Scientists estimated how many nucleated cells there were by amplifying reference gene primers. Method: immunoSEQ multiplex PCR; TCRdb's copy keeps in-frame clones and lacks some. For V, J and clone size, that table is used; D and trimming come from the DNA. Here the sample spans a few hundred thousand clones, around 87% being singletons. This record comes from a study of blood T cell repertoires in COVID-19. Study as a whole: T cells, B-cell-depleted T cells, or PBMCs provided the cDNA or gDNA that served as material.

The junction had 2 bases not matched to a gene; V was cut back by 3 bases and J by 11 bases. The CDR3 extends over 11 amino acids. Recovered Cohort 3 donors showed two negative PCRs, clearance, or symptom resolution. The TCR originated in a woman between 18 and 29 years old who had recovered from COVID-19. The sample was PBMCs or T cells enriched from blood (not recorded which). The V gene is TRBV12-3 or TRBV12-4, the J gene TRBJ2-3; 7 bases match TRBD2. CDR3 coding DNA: TGTGCCAGCAGTTTTAGCGGGTTGCAGTATTTT. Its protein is CASSFSGLQYF.